This entry concerns a single T cell receptor (beta chain). This sample was taken from a study of blood T cell repertoires in COVID-19. Background on the study: The cDNA or gDNA used as material had been derived from T cells, B-cell-depleted T cells, or PBMCs.

Method: immunoSEQ multiplex PCR; TCRdb's copy keeps in-frame clones and lacks some. The sample has 350,000 to 450,000 clones; roughly four fifths are singletons. The age range of participants was about 18 to 95 years, with residence in about two dozen US areas. Participant-given clinical history determined each cohort assignment. In Cohort 3, a recovered donor had either two negative PCRs, clearance, or symptom resolution. Sequenced: PBMCs or T cells enriched from blood (not recorded which). The receptor was derived from a woman aged 45-65 years who had recovered from COVID-19.

CDR3 DNA sequence: TGTGCTAGTGGTTTGGGACAGGTGAAAAGGGGCAATCAGCCCCAGCATTTT. Translated, it gives CASGLGQVKRGNQPQHF. The chain joins TRBV12-5 to TRBJ1-5; a weak D match, TRBD1 (6 bases). Germline V gene lookup returns CDR1 LGHNT and CDR2 FRNRAP. The CDR3 is 17 amino acids. Trimming took 1 base from V and 2 from J, leaving 15 bases between them.